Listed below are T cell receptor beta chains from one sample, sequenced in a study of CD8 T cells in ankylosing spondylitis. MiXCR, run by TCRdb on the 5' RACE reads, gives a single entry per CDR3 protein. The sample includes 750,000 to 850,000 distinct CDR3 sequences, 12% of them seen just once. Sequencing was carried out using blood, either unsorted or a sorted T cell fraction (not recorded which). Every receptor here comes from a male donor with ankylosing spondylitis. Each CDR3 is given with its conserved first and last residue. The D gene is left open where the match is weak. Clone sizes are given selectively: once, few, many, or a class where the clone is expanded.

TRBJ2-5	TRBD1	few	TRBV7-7	TGTGCTAGCAGCTCTACAGGGGCAGGAGAGACCCAGTACTTC	CASSSTGAGETQYF
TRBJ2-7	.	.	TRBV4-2	TGTGCCAGCAGCCAAGGGGCCCGATACGAGCAGTACTTC	CASSQGARYEQYF
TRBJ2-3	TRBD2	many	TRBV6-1	TGTGCCAGCAGTCTCCCGGTCACCGATGTAGCGGGACAATATTTT	CASSLPVTDVAGQYF
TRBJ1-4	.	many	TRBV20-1	TGCAGTGCTCTTTCTCGGGGAGGCGATGAAAAACTGTTTTTT	CSALSRGGDEKLFF
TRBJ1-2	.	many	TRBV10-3	TGTGCCATCAGCCTGGACAGCAGCTATGGCTACACCTTC	CAISLDSSYGYTF
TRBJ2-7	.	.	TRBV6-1	TGTGCCAGCAGCGAGACCCTAGCCTACGAGCAGTACTTC	CASSETLAYEQYF
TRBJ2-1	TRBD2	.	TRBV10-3	TGTGCCATCAGTTCCGCGGGAGGTAGCTACAATGAGCAGTTCTTC	CAISSAGGSYNEQFF
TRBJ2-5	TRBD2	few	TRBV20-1	TGCAGTGCTAGTAGGACTAGCGCAAAAGAGACCCAGTACTTC	CSASRTSAKETQYF
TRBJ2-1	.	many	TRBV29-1	TGCAGCGTTGGTGGGGGGACATCAACCTACAATGAGCAGTTCTTC	CSVGGGTSTYNEQFF
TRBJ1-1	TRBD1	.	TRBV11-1	TGTGCCAGCAGCTCGCCTCCAGGGGGCGCAGGGGGTGATAACACTGAAGCTTTCTTT	CASSSPPGGAGGDNTEAFF
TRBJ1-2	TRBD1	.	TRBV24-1	TGTGCCACCGAAGGACAGGGGGCGCGTGGCTATGGCTACACCTTC	CATEGQGARGYGYTF
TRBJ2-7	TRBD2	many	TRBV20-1	TGCAGTGCGATCTCCCCGACTAGCTTCTCCTACGAGCAGTACTTC	CSAISPTSFSYEQYF
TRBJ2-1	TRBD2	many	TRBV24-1	TGTGCCACCAGTGATCCCCCAAGGGCGGGAGGGGCCTACAATGAGCAGTTCTTC	CATSDPPRAGGAYNEQFF
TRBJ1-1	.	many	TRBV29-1	TGCAGCGTTGCGATTGGATCGGGCGAAGCTTTCTTT	CSVAIGSGEAFF
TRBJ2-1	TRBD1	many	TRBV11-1	TGTGCCAGCGGCCGGACAGGGTTCGACAATGAGCAGTTCTTC	CASGRTGFDNEQFF
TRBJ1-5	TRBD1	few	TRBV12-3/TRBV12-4	TGTGCCAGCACCGAAGGGGGGACAGGGAGTCAGCCCCAGCATTTT	CASTEGGTGSQPQHF
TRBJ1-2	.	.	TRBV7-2	TGTGCCAGCAGCTTAGTAAGGGCCTCCCCCTATGGCTACACCTTC	CASSLVRASPYGYTF
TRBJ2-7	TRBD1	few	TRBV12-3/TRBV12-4	TGTGCCAGCAGCTCGTCCGACAGGGAAGCCTACGAGCAGTACTTC	CASSSSDREAYEQYF
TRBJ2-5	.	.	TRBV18	TGTGCCAGCTCACCACCGGGCGGGAATAAAGAGACCCAGTACTTC	CASSPPGGNKETQYF
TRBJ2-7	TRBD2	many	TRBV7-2	TGTGCCAGCAGCTTAGTTGGTAGCGGGACCTACGAGCAGTACTTC	CASSLVGSGTYEQYF
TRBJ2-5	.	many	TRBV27	TGTGCCAGCAGTTTACTGGGAGACTCCAAAGAGACCCAGTACTTC	CASSLLGDSKETQYF
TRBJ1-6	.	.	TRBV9	TGTGCCAGCAGCCCTACAGGCAGTAGGACCTATAATTCACCCCTCCACTTT	CASSPTGSRTYNSPLHF
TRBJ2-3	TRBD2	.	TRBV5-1	TGCGCCAGCAGCCCGGCAGGGACTACGACAGATACGCAGTATTTT	CASSPAGTTTDTQYF
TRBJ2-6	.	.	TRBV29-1	TGCAGCGTTGAAGACCAGGGATCCTCTGGGGCCAACGTCCTGACTTTC	CSVEDQGSSGANVLTF
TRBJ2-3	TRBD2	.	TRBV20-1	TGCAGTGCTAGAGGGATCGGGGGGGGGAGCACAGATACGCAGTATTTT	CSARGIGGGSTDTQYF
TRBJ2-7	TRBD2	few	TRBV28	TGTGCCAGCAGTCCTAGCGGGAGAGAAGACGAGCAGTACTTC	CASSPSGREDEQYF
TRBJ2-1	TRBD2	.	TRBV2	TGTGCCAGCACCCAGGAGACCGCCGGGACTAGCTCTTACAATGAGCAGTTCTTC	CASTQETAGTSSYNEQFF
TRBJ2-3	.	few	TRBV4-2	TGTGCCAGCAGCCAAGACAGGGGTGGTGCAGATACGCAGTATTTT	CASSQDRGGADTQYF
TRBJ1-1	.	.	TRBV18	TGTGCCAGCTCCGAAAAAAGAGGGCAGTTCCGGAACACTGAAGCTTTCTTT	CASSEKRGQFRNTEAFF
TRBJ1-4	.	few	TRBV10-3	TGTGCCATCAGTGAGTTCGACAAAACTAATGAAAAACTGTTTTTT	CAISEFDKTNEKLFF
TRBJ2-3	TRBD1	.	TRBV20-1	TGCAGTGCTTATGGGACAGGGGAGGGCACAGATACGCAGTATTTT	CSAYGTGEGTDTQYF
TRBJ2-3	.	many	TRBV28	TGTGCCAGCAGTCCCCTCGGGGCGGTGGCAGATACGCAGTATTTT	CASSPLGAVADTQYF